These T cell receptor beta chains were read from a single sample in a study of cytomegalovirus exposure and HLA in healthy donors. Generated by immunoSEQ multiplex PCR, the TCRdb table keeps only in-frame clones and is missing some. This sample's table has over 200,000 clones. Sequencing was done on a sample of PBMCs. The origin of the receptors is a woman aged 25 to 39 in good health and CMV-seropositive. The CDR3 runs from the conserved cysteine through the conserved F or W. Fields, in order: D gene, J gene, V gene, CDR3 protein, CDR3 DNA. A D gene is named only where the DNA matches it firmly.

>-|TRBJ1-5|TRBV6-5
CASRRTGNQPQHF
TGTGCCAGCCGGCGGACAGGCAATCAGCCCCAGCATTTT
>-|TRBJ2-1|TRBV7-9
CASSFLGRNEQFF
TGTGCCAGCAGCTTTCTGGGGCGCAATGAGCAGTTCTTC
>-|TRBJ1-1|TRBV15
CATSREGRKSEAFF
TGTGCCACCAGCAGAGAGGGGAGAAAATCCGAAGCTTTCTTT
>-|TRBJ1-3|TRBV5-1
CASSTNSRVSGNTIYF
TGCGCCAGCAGCACCAACTCCAGGGTATCTGGAAACACCATATATTTT
>-|TRBJ1-5|TRBV28
CASSSGAGQPQHF
TGTGCCAGCAGCTCAGGGGCTGGACAGCCCCAGCATTTT
>TRBD2|TRBJ2-3|TRBV7-2
CASSLAAGGTDTQYF
TGTGCCAGCAGCTTAGCAGCGGGGGGCACAGATACGCAGTATTTT
>TRBD1|TRBJ1-1|TRBV25-1
CASSESRGRNTEAFF
TGTGCCAGCAGTGAAAGCAGGGGGCGAAACACTGAAGCTTTCTTT
>-|TRBJ1-2|TRBV19
CASSDRGDGYTF
TGTGCCAGCTCTGACAGAGGTGATGGCTACACCTTC
>-|TRBJ1-2|TRBV7-2
CASSLFAGKNYGYTF
TGTGCCAGCAGCTTATTCGCAGGGAAGAACTATGGCTACACCTTC
>-|TRBJ1-2|TRBV18
CASSPPARANYGYTF
TGTGCCAGCTCACCACCGGCTAGAGCTAACTATGGCTACACCTTC